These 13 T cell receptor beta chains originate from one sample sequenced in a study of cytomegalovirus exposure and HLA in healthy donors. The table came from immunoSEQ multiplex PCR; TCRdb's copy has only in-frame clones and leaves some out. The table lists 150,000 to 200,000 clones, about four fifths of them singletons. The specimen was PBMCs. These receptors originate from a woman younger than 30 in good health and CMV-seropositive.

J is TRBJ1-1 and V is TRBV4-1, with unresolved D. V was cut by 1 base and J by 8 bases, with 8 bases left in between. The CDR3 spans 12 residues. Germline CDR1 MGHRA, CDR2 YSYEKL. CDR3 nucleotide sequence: TGCGCCAGCAGCCAAGTTGCGGGAGAAGCTTTCTTT. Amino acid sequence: CASSQVAGEAFF.

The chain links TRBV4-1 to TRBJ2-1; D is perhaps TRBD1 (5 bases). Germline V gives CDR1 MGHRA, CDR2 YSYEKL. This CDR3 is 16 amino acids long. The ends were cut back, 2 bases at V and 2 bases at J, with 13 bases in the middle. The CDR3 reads CASSQPGFKTYNEQFF. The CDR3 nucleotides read TGCGCCAGCAGCCAACCAGGGTTTAAGACCTACAATGAGCAGTTCTTC.

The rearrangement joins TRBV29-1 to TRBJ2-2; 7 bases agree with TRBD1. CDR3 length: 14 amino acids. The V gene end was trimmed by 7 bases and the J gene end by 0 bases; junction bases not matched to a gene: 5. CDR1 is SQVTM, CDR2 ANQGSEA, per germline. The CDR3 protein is CSARRGSNTGELFF. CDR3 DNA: TGCAGCGCCCGCAGGGGGTCGAACACCGGGGAGCTGTTTTTT.

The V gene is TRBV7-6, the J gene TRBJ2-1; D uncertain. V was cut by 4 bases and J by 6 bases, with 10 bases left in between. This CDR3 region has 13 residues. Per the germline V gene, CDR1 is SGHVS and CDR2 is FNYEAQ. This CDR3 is CASSSLPRNEQFF. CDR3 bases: TGTGCCAGCAGCTCCCTCCCTCGCAATGAGCAGTTCTTC.

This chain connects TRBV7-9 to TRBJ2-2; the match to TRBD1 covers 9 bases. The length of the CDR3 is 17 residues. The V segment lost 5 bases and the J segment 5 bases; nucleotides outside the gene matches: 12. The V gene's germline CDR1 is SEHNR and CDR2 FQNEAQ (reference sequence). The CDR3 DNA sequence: TGTGCCAGCAGCCGACCCAACAGGGGGCGCGGAACCGGGGAGCTGTTTTTT. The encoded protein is CASSRPNRGRGTGELFF.

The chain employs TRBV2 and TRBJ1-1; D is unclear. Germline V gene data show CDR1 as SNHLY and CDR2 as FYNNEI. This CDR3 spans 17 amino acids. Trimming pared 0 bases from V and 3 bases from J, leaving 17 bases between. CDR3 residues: CASSEALRIAVDTEAFF. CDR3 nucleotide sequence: TGTGCCAGCAGTGAAGCGCTTCGCATAGCAGTAGACACTGAAGCTTTCTTT.

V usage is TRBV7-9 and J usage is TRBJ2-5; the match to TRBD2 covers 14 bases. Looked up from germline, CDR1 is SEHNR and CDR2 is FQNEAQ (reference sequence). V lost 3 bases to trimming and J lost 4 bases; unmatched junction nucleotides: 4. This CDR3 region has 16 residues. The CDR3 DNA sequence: TGTGCCAGCAGCTTCAGGACTAGCGGGGGGAGAGAGACCCAGTACTTC. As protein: CASSFRTSGGRETQYF.

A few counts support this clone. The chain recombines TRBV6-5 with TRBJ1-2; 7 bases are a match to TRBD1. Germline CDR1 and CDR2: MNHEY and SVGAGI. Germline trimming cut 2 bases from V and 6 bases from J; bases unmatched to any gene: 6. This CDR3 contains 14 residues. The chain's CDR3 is CASSYTGTVNGYTF. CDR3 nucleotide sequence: TGTGCCAGCAGTTACACGGGGACAGTAAATGGCTACACCTTC.

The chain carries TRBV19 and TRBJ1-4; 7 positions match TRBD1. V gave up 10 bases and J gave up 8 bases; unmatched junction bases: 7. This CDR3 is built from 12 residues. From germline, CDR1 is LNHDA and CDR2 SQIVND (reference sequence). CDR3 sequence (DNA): TGTGCCACAGGACAGGATTTCGAAAAACTGTTTTTT. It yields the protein CATGQDFEKLFF.

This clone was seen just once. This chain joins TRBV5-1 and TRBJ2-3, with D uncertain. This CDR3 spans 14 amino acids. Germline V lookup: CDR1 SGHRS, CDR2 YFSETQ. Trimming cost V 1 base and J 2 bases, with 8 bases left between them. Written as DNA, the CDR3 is TGCGCCAGCAGCTTGCGTACTTACACAGATACGCAGTATTTT. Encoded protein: CASSLRTYTDTQYF.

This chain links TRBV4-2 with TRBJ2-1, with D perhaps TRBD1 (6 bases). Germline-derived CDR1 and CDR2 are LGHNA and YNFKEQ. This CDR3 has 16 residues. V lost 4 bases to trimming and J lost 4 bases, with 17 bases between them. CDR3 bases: TGTGCCAGCAGCCCGACGAGGCACAGGGATTACAATGAGCAGTTCTTC. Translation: CASSPTRHRDYNEQFF.

CDR3 in amino acids: CASSLLGQGANEQFF. The CDR3 DNA reads as TGTGCCAGCAGCTTGCTAGGACAGGGGGCAAATGAGCAGTTCTTC. This chain connects TRBV5-5 to TRBJ2-1, with 11 nucleotides matching TRBD1. Germline values: CDR1 SGHKS, CDR2 YYEKEE (reference sequence). This CDR3 contains 15 residues. V shed 1 base, J shed 7 bases, and the junction held 4 bases outside the gene matches.

CDR3 bases: TGTGCCAGCACCCCTACGGCGGGACTTTTGGGTGGAAACACCATATATTTT. It codes for CASTPTAGLLGGNTIYF. The chain couples TRBV9 to TRBJ1-3; D possibly corresponds to TRBD1 (5 bases). V was clipped by 6 bases and J by 3 bases, with 22 bases between them. The CDR3 has 17 amino acids. The germline CDR1 and CDR2 sequences are SGDLS and YYNGEE.